These 3 T cell receptor beta chains share one sample of origin, sequenced in a study of Graves' ophthalmopathy and Graves' hyperthyroidism. Amplifying from RNA transcripts, the study obtained TCR beta CDR3 regions. HTBI-primed first-round RT-PCR preceded second-round multiplex PCR. TCRdb re-called the multiplex PCR reads with MiXCR, one entry per CDR3 protein. The sample consists of 680,000 or so distinct CDR3 sequences, around a fifth of them appearing once. The sample was peripheral blood. The receptors shown here come from a woman in her late teens or twenties with stable Graves' hyperthyroidism. Some clones in this sample may be carry-over from other donors' samples.

The sample holds many counts of this clonotype. CDR3 region: CASSHLDSYYGYTF. CDR3 DNA: TGTGCCAGCAGCCACCTTGACAGCTACTATGGCTACACCTTC. This rearrangement joins TRBV3-1 to TRBJ1-2, with a possible D match to TRBD1 (5 bases). V was trimmed by 3 bases and J by 3 bases, leaving 11 bases between them. Germline loops: CDR1 LGHDT, CDR2 YNNKEL (reference sequence). This CDR3 spans 14 amino acids.

This clonotype was observed many times. This chain connects TRBV20-1 to TRBJ1-5; TRBD1 aligns across 7 bases. The trim removed 2 bases at V and 6 bases at J, leaving 7 bases unmatched. CDR1 DFQATT and CDR2 SNEGSKA come from the germline V gene (reference sequence). The CDR3 length is 14 residues. The CDR3 DNA sequence: TGCAGTGCTAGACGAGGGGGCTCGTTTCAGCCCCAGCATTTT. Its translation is CSARRGGSFQPQHF.

A few counts support this clonotype. The rearrangement uses TRBV28 and TRBJ2-6; 8 bases are a match to TRBD1. CDR1 is MDHEN, CDR2 SYDVKM, per germline. This CDR3 spans 17 amino acids. The V segment lost 5 bases and the J segment 1 base; nucleotides outside the gene matches: 7. The CDR3 coding sequence is TGTGCCAGCAGTCTAGGACAGGGTGTGTCTGGGGCCAACGTCCTGACTTTC. Protein product: CASSLGQGVSGANVLTF.